This T cell receptor beta chain is drawn from a study of blood T cell repertoires in COVID-19. The overall study: Whether acute or convalescent, the COVID-19 samples came from the United States, Italy and Spain. Sample material is recorded as cDNA or gDNA derived from T cells, B-cell-depleted T cells, or PBMCs.

Germline V gene sequence: CDR1 MNHEY, CDR2 SMNVEV (reference sequence). The V end was cut by 2 bases, the J end by 0 bases, with 10 bases between. CDR3 length: 15 amino acids. Individuals drawn from 20 to 30 US areas were roughly 18 to 100 years old. Donors were grouped by their self-reported clinical history. Assay: immunoSEQ multiplex PCR; the TCRdb copy retains only in-frame clones and omits some. The sample has 180,000 or so clones; 86% are singletons. The sequence derives from a man aged 40-49 years with acute COVID-19. Sequencing was carried out using PBMCs or T cells enriched from blood (not recorded which). V gene TRBV27 combines with J gene TRBJ1-2; D may be TRBD1 (6 bases). CDR3 amino acids: CASSLQPGANYGYTF. The CDR3 DNA follows: TGTGCCAGCAGTTTACAGCCAGGGGCTAACTATGGCTACACCTTC.